The 31 T cell receptor beta chains below were found in one sample sequenced in a study of blood T cells in healthy people across ages. A second about 7 to 12 cycle PCR used barcoded and J-beta primers. Each CDR3 protein gets one entry after TCRdb re-called the 5' RACE reads with MiXCR. The sample includes fewer than 1,000,000 distinct CDR3 sequences, 35% to 50% seen only once; the top ten take 15% to 20%. Sequenced: blood. The receptors shown here come from an elderly man in good health.

In this sample, this clonotype turned up a few times. The chain recombines TRBV2 with TRBJ2-5, with 11 bases fitting TRBD2. From germline, CDR1 is SNHLY and CDR2 FYNNEI. V lost 5 bases, J lost 5 bases, and 4 bases stayed unmatched. CDR3 length: 14 residues. Here the CDR3 DNA reads TGTGCCAGCAGTACTAGCGGGAGAGGGGAGACCCAGTACTTC. Translating gives CASSTSGRGETQYF.

The rearrangement links TRBV3-1 to TRBJ2-1, with D perhaps matching TRBD1 (6 bases). Germline values: CDR1 LGHDT, CDR2 YNNKEL (reference sequence). The V gene lost 1 base and the J gene lost 0 bases, with 19 bases spanning the gap. CDR3 size: 19 residues. The DNA for the CDR3 is TGTGCCAGCAGCCAAGTCTGGAACAGGGTATCAAGCTCCTACAATGAGCAGTTCTTC. Its protein is CASSQVWNRVSSSYNEQFF.

This clonotype was found a few times. The chain carries TRBV28 and TRBJ1-2, with no clear D. Germline CDR1 and CDR2: MDHEN and SYDVKM. The V gene lost 4 bases and the J gene lost 6 bases, with 6 bases spanning the gap. CDR3 length: 11 amino acids. The DNA of the CDR3 is TGTGCCAGCAGTTGGGCTGATGGCTACACCTTC. This codes for CASSWADGYTF.

The CDR3 is CASNAGTRETQYF. The CDR3 DNA reads TGTGCCAGCAATGCCGGGACAAGAGAGACCCAGTACTTC. The gene calls are TRBV12-3 or TRBV12-4 and TRBJ2-5, with D possibly matching TRBD1 (6 bases). The V and J ends lost 7 bases and 4 bases respectively, with 13 bases between them. CDR3 size: 13 residues.

The count of this clonotype is one. Just one base apart from a much larger clone, this may be a read error. The chain has TRBV25-1 and TRBJ2-1, with D unresolved. Germline V gene lookup returns CDR1 MGHDK and CDR2 SYGVNS. Trimming shortened V by 0 bases and J by 6 bases, and 9 bases separated the two germline ends. The CDR3 totals 14 residues. The CDR3, as DNA: TGTGCCAGCAGTGAATACACCGAAAGCAATGAGCAGTTCTTC. Protein product: CASSEYTESNEQFF.

This clonotype was recorded at least ten times. The chain combines TRBV28 with TRBJ2-3; 9 bases are shared with TRBD2. This CDR3 comprises 16 residues. In germline, CDR1 is MDHEN, CDR2 SYDVKM. J lost 3 bases, V lost 3 bases, and 7 bases had no gene match. CDR3 DNA: TGTGCCAGCAGTTTTCCCTTAGCGGGAGAAACAGATACGCAGTATTTT. Translated: CASSFPLAGETDTQYF.

The gene calls are TRBV9 and TRBJ2-1, with D perhaps TRBD1 or TRBD2 (5 bases each). V was pared by 4 bases and J by 2 bases, with 13 bases between. The CDR3 loop spans 15 amino acids. Germline assignment: CDR1 SGDLS and CDR2 YYNGEE. CDR3 loop: CASSIEGTTYNEQFF. CDR3 sequence (DNA): TGTGCCAGCAGCATAGAGGGGACGACCTACAATGAGCAGTTCTTC.

V and J are TRBV29-1 and TRBJ1-6; 9 bases are shared with TRBD1. The V and J ends lost 5 bases and 8 bases, in that order; junction bases with no gene match: 4. The length of the CDR3 is 13 residues. The V gene's germline CDR1 is SQVTM and CDR2 ANQGSEA. The CDR3 sequence is CSVTTGGDSPLHF. Written as DNA, the CDR3 is TGCAGCGTTACGACAGGGGGGGATTCACCCCTCCACTTT.

The rearrangement joins TRBV20-1 to TRBJ1-1; TRBD1 is a possible D gene (6 bases). The CDR3 runs 14 residues. With 2 bases removed from V and 4 bases from J, the gap between germline ends came to 14 bases. CDR1 and CDR2 from the germline V gene are DFQATT and SNEGSKA (reference sequence). Here the CDR3 DNA reads TGCAGTGCTAGAAGTCGGGGGGCTGGCACTGAAGCTTTCTTT. The encoded protein is CSARSRGAGTEAFF.

At least ten counts were recorded for this clonotype. This chain connects TRBV20-1 to TRBJ1-5; 7 nucleotides agree with TRBD1. In germline, CDR1 is DFQATT, CDR2 SNEGSKA (reference sequence). Unmatched junction bases numbered 5, after V lost 3 bases and J lost 9 bases. This CDR3 comprises 12 residues. The CDR3 DNA reads TGCAGTGCTAGGAATCAGGGGGGGCCCCAGCATTTT. It yields the protein CSARNQGGPQHF.

The rearrangement links TRBV12-3 or TRBV12-4 to TRBJ2-1; 15 bases agree with TRBD2. This CDR3 has 17 amino acids. With 5 bases clipped from V and 10 bases from J, the junction kept 12 bases outside the gene matches. CDR3 sequence (DNA): TGTGCCAGCAGTGACGGACTAGCGGGAGGGATTGACGTGGAGCAGTTCTTC. Translating gives CASSDGLAGGIDVEQFF.

This clonotype was recorded a few times. V and J are TRBV3-1 and TRBJ2-3; 10 bases map to TRBD2. CDR3 length: 15 amino acids. V lost 5 bases to trimming and J lost 4 bases; unmatched junction nucleotides: 6. Looked up from germline, CDR1 is LGHDT and CDR2 is YNNKEL (reference sequence). The CDR3 reads CASSSAGGPPDTQYF. CDR3 in DNA: TGTGCCAGCAGCTCAGCGGGAGGGCCTCCAGATACGCAGTATTTT.

V and J are TRBV7-6 and TRBJ2-1, with no clear D. V was cut by 5 bases and J by 14 bases, with 7 bases left in between. The CDR3 contains 9 residues. The germline V gene has CDR1 SGHVS and CDR2 FNYEAQ. Here the CDR3 reads CASSPGKFF. The CDR3 coding sequence is TGTGCCAGCAGCCCAGGAAAGTTCTTC. Based on the CDR3 plus reference TRBV7-6 and TRBJ2-1, the full variable domain is GAGVSQSPRYKVTKRGQDVALRCDPISGHVSLYWYRQALGQGPEFLTYFNYEAQQDKSGLPNDRFSAERPEGSISTLTIQRTEQRDSAMYRCASSPGKFFGPGTRLTVL.

This clonotype was observed once. The rearrangement links TRBV6-2 or TRBV6-3 to TRBJ1-1, with TRBD1 as a possible D gene (5 bases). CDR1 is MNHEY and CDR2 is SVGEGT in the germline V gene. This CDR3 is built from 13 residues. V lost 3 bases, J lost 4 bases, and 9 bases lay in between. The chain's CDR3 is CASSYSGVTEAFF. The CDR3 DNA is TGTGCCAGCAGTTATTCGGGGGTCACTGAAGCTTTCTTT.

The rearrangement uses TRBV12-3 or TRBV12-4 and TRBJ1-1; the D is unclear. The V end lost 1 base, the J end lost 5 bases, and 8 bases lay between the germline ends. The CDR3 is 13 amino acids. The CDR3 bases are TGTGCCAGCAGTTTAGTGGGGAGAACTGAAGCTTTCTTT. Its translation is CASSLVGRTEAFF.

This clonotype has a handful of counts. The chain joins TRBV20-1 to TRBJ1-1; perhaps TRBD1 as D (6 bases). Trimming removed 6 bases at V and 4 bases at J, with 15 bases between. The germline CDR1 and CDR2 sequences are DFQATT and SNEGSKA (reference sequence). This CDR3 comprises 13 residues. The CDR3 loop is CSATTGISTEAFF. CDR3 DNA: TGCAGTGCAACGACAGGTATTTCCACTGAAGCTTTCTTT.

This clonotype was seen more than once but under ten times. The chain combines TRBV6-1 with TRBJ1-6; 9 bases match TRBD1. The CDR3 length is 14 residues. Trimming removed 6 bases from V and 8 bases from J; junction bases left unmatched: 5. Germline CDR1 is MNHNS and CDR2 is SASEGT. CDR3 residues: CASSRTGEDSPLHF. In DNA, the CDR3 is TGTGCCAGCAGCCGGACAGGGGAGGATTCACCCCTCCACTTT.

In this sample, this clonotype turned up a few times. DNA of the CDR3: TGTGCCAGCAGTTACACCGGGACAGTTGCCTACGAGCAGTACTTC. This sequence encodes CASSYTGTVAYEQYF. V and J are TRBV6-5 and TRBJ2-7; 7 nucleotides line up with TRBD1. Trimming cost V 2 bases and J 2 bases; bases outside gene matches: 6. This CDR3 is built from 15 residues. In germline, CDR1 is MNHEY, CDR2 SVGAGI.

The chain has TRBV4-1 and TRBJ2-7; D call uncertain. Trimming cost V 1 base and J 3 bases, with 10 bases left between them. The CDR3 spans 14 residues. Germline values: CDR1 MGHRA, CDR2 YSYEKL. In DNA, the CDR3 is TGCGCCAGCAGCCAAGTTATTAGACGCTACGAGCAGTACTTC. It is translated as CASSQVIRRYEQYF.

This chain connects TRBV5-8 to TRBJ2-5; 11 bases line up with TRBD1. The CDR3 extends over 17 amino acids. The J segment lost 2 bases and the V segment lost 5 bases, leaving 11 bases of the junction unmatched. Germline assignment: CDR1 SGHTS and CDR2 YDEGEE. CDR3 sequence reads: CASSSGQGGRGQETQYF. CDR3 DNA: TGTGCCAGCAGTTCGGGACAGGGGGGTCGGGGACAAGAGACCCAGTACTTC. Filled out from reference TRBV5-8 and TRBJ2-5, the complete variable domain reads EAGVTQSPTHLIKTRGQQATLRCSPISGHTSVYWYQQALGLGLQFLLWYDEGEERNRGNFPPRFSGRQFPNYSSELNVNALELEDSALYLCASSSGQGGRGQETQYFGPGTRLLVL.

The gene calls are TRBV7-8 and TRBJ2-7; D could derive from TRBD1 or TRBD2 (5 bases each). With 3 bases removed from V and 2 bases from J, the gap between germline ends came to 8 bases. The CDR3 totals 13 residues. In germline, CDR1 is SGHVS, CDR2 FQNEAQ. The CDR3 coding sequence is TGTGCCAGCAGCTTCCCGGGACCCTACGAGCAGTACTTC. Its protein is CASSFPGPYEQYF. Together with reference TRBV7-8 and TRBJ2-7, the CDR3 gives the full variable domain: GAGVSQSPRYKVAKRGQDVALRCDPISGHVSLFWYQQALGQGPEFLTYFQNEAQLDKSGLPSDRFFAERPEGSVSTLKIQRTQQEDSAVYLCASSFPGPYEQYFGPGTRLTVT.

This clonotype was seen only a few times. CDR3 loop: CASRQDPGTRYEQYF. The CDR3 DNA sequence: TGTGCCAGCAGGCAAGACCCGGGGACCCGCTACGAGCAGTACTTC. This sequence joins TRBV7-8 and TRBJ2-4; D may be TRBD1 or TRBD2 (5 bases each). The assigned J gene may be wrong: the sequence end matches TRBJ2-7 better. The V gene's germline CDR1 is SGHVS and CDR2 FQNEAQ. The CDR3 contains 15 residues.

This clonotype was found a few times. The gene calls are TRBV29-1 and TRBJ2-5, with 7 positions matching TRBD2. The length of the CDR3 is 12 residues. Per germline, CDR1 SQVTM and CDR2 ANQGSEA. With V trimmed by 6 bases and J by 5 bases, 6 bases remained unmatched. CDR3 nucleotide sequence: TGCAGCGTCCTGATGGGGGGGGAGACCCAGTACTTC. Translating it yields CSVLMGGETQYF.

Concerning this clonotype itself: A much larger clone differs by one base, so this may be a read error. The V and J genes are TRBV29-1 and TRBJ2-7, with TRBD1 matching 10 bases. The DNA end lines up better with TRBJ2-5; the J call may be wrong. The CDR3 has 13 residues. Germline values: CDR1 SQVTM, CDR2 ANQGSEA. CDR3 bases: TGCAGCGTTGCTGGGACAGGGGCAGAGACCCAGTACTTC. Its translation: CSVAGTGAETQYF.

The chain carries TRBV11-2 and TRBJ2-7, with D perhaps matching TRBD2 (6 bases). Germline V gene sequence: CDR1 SGHAT, CDR2 FQNNGV. The CDR3 covers 17 residues. The ends were cut back, 1 base at V and 0 bases at J, with 16 bases in the middle. CDR3: CASSLARGAGSSYEQYF. For the CDR3, the DNA is TGTGCCAGCAGCTTAGCGCGAGGGGCGGGGAGCTCCTACGAGCAGTACTTC.

This clonotype is a singleton in its sample. One end of the junction varies from germline; a read error may be responsible. Written as DNA, the CDR3 is TGTGCCAGCACGGCCAGGGCTTCCGGGGGGCTGTTTTTT. Its protein is CASTARASGGLFF. The V gene is TRBV12-3 or TRBV12-4, the J gene TRBJ2-2; D might be TRBD2 (6 bases). The CDR3 extends over 13 amino acids.

This clonotype was observed a few times. The chain uses TRBV7-2 and TRBJ2-1, with 7 bases lining up with TRBD1. The V gene end was trimmed by 3 bases and the J gene end by 10 bases; junction bases not matched to a gene: 12. This CDR3 is 15 amino acids long. The germline V gene has CDR1 SGHTA and CDR2 FQGNSA. Here the CDR3 reads CASSFSPTGQGEQFF. Here the CDR3 DNA reads TGTGCCAGCAGCTTCTCCCCGACAGGGCAAGGGGAGCAGTTCTTC.

The chain joins TRBV12-3 or TRBV12-4 to TRBJ2-1; 11 bases match TRBD2. The CDR3 is 15 residues long. V shed 1 base, J shed 9 bases, and the junction held 5 bases outside the gene matches. CDR3 loop: CASSLEASGGTEQFF. In nucleotides, the CDR3 is TGTGCCAGCAGTTTAGAGGCTAGCGGGGGGACTGAGCAGTTCTTC.

V and J are TRBV7-6 and TRBJ2-5; D is unresolved. Germline loops: CDR1 SGHVS, CDR2 FNYEAQ. V was pared by 0 bases and J by 7 bases, with 6 bases between. This CDR3 is 12 amino acids long. The CDR3 DNA is TGTGCCAGCAGCTTAGCCGCTGGGACCCAGTACTTC. Its translation is CASSLAAGTQYF.

CDR3 in amino acids: CASSSDRLRETQYF. In nucleotides, the CDR3 is TGTGCCAGCAGCTCGGACAGGTTACGAGAGACCCAGTACTTC. The chain links TRBV7-8 to TRBJ2-5; 7 positions agree with TRBD1. V was pared by 4 bases and J by 4 bases, with 6 bases of the junction left unmatched. The CDR3 totals 14 residues. Per germline, CDR1 SGHVS and CDR2 FQNEAQ.

The table lists this clonotype with a few counts. V is TRBV7-9 and J is TRBJ1-4; possibly TRBD1 for D (5 bases). V dropped 2 bases and J dropped 6 bases, with 10 bases sitting between them. Germline CDR1 is SEHNR and CDR2 is FQNEAQ (reference sequence). The CDR3 extends over 14 amino acids. CDR3 sequence (DNA): TGTGCCAGCAGCTTAAAGGGGCACGATGAAAAACTGTTTTTT. It translates to CASSLKGHDEKLFF.